This entry concerns a single TCR beta chain. Its cognate antigen is unknown. With 3 bases clipped from V and 4 bases from J, the junction kept 4 bases outside the gene matches. CDR1 is SGHNT, CDR2 YYREEE, per germline (reference sequence). The CDR3 covers 15 residues. This sample is drawn from a study of cytomegalovirus exposure and HLA in healthy donors. Whole-study findings and limits: A link between a missense DCLRE1C variant and TCR beta V- and J-gene trimming emerged from a later analysis. Accounts indicate the classifier identified cytomegalovirus status with strong specificity and sensitivity. Productive rates of about 87% or about 30% were seen for most TCR beta V segments in an earlier analysis.

Amplification used 60 Vbeta primers and 13 Jbeta primers. Some clones are missing from TCRdb's copy, which holds only in-frame ones; the method was immunoSEQ multiplex PCR. The sample holds 98,000 or so clones, about 70% seen once. The chain uses TRBV5-4 and TRBJ2-2, with 9 bases identical to TRBD1. This clonotype was sampled from a human donor in good health. The sample taken for sequencing was PBMCs. The CDR3 is CASSSGTGSTGELFF. The CDR3 DNA is TGTGCCAGCAGCTCCGGGACAGGGAGCACCGGGGAGCTGTTTTTT. Using reference TRBV5-4 and TRBJ2-2 for the parts outside the CDR3, the full variable domain is ETGVTQSPTHLIKTRGQQVTLRCSSQSGHNTVSWYQQALGQGPQFIFQYYREEENGRGNFPPRFSGLQFPNYSSELNVNALELDDSALYLCASSSGTGSTGELFFGEGSRLTVL.